This note documents a single T cell receptor (beta chain) sequence. In the source study's methods: Estimates of nucleated cell counts were drawn from the amplification of reference gene primers. Data came from immunoSEQ multiplex PCR; TCRdb stores just in-frame clones and leaves some out. The DNA gave D and trimming, while V, J and clone size come from that table. This sample has roughly 40,000 clones, with roughly 90% found just once. The data were obtained in a study of blood T cell repertoires in COVID-19. Study-level information: Samples came from the United States, Italy and Spain, spanning acute and convalescent COVID-19. In each case, the material was cDNA or gDNA derived from T cells, B-cell-depleted T cells, or PBMCs.

Germline V gives CDR1 SGHRS, CDR2 YFSETQ. V shed 0 bases, J shed 6 bases, and the junction held 14 bases outside the gene matches. The CDR3 runs to 17 residues. This chain links TRBV5-1 with TRBJ2-7; TRBD1 matches 8 bases. The specimen sequenced was peripheral blood. The clonotype was recovered from a human donor in a cohort sampled during active COVID-19. The CDR3 DNA reads TGCGCCAGCAGCTTGGAAGGGAGGCAGGGGGCACGAACCGAGCAGTACTTC. Its translation is CASSLEGRQGARTEQYF.